The clone carrying this T cell receptor (beta chain) was counted at least ten times. What it binds is unknown. This entry is derived from a study of early T cells in non-severe SARS-CoV-2 infection. Study-level information: Chains were unpaired, as sequencing was done on bulk RNA from unsorted whole blood. Study-level results: Comparison of clonotypes with VDJdb favored anti-spike CD8 responses while missing private and CD4 specificities.

Individual cDNA molecules received unique molecular identifiers. TCRdb reprocessed the 5' RACE reads with MiXCR, giving one entry per CDR3 protein. The sample includes about 83,000 distinct CDR3 sequences, around 13% seen only once; the top ten take approximately 1.3%. The CDR3 loop spans 16 amino acids. V was cut by 0 bases and J by 0 bases, with 11 bases left in between. The V gene's germline CDR1 is MNHEY and CDR2 SVGEGT. This receptor was taken from an adult who was a healthcare worker with PCR-confirmed SARS-CoV-2 infection or an uninfected control (not recorded which). The rearrangement links TRBV6-2 or TRBV6-3 to TRBJ1-1; D uncertain. The sequenced sample consisted of whole blood. CDR3 region: CASSYSRKSMNTEAFF. In DNA, the CDR3 is TGTGCCAGCAGTTACTCGCGGAAGAGCATGAACACTGAAGCTTTCTTT.